This T cell receptor (beta chain) came from a study of metastatic and nonmetastatic thyroid tumors. TCRdb re-called the PCR reads with MiXCR. The sample shows approximately 17,000 clones, more than 20% of them seen only once. Ahead of thyroid surgery, no patient had received treatment of any kind. The CDR3 length is 15 residues. In germline, CDR1 is SGHTS, CDR2 YDEGEE. V lost 0 bases, J lost 1 base, and 10 bases lay in between. This clone was observed a handful of times. This chain joins TRBV5-8 and TRBJ1-1; D remains ambiguous. Material for sequencing was adjacent normal tissue. The sequence was obtained from a female donor with papillary thyroid cancer or a benign thyroid nodule (not recorded which). Some clones in this sample may be carry-over from other donors' samples. The chain's CDR3 is CASSLGGHRNTEAFF. The CDR3 DNA reads as TGTGCCAGCAGCTTGGGAGGGCACAGGAACACTGAAGCTTTCTTT. Full variable domain (rest looked up from reference TRBV5-8 and TRBJ1-1): EAGVTQSPTHLIKTRGQQATLRCSPISGHTSVYWYQQALGLGLQFLLWYDEGEERNRGNFPPRFSGRQFPNYSSELNVNALELEDSALYLCASSLGGHRNTEAFFGQGTRLTVV.